Listed here are 8 T cell receptor beta chains from one sample, sequenced in a study of blood T cell repertoires in COVID-19. Profiling relied on immunoSEQ multiplex PCR, and the TCRdb table lists in-frame clones only, not all of them. The table lists about 130,000 clones, about 79% of them singletons, with 3% to 3.5% in the top ten. Material: peripheral blood. The source of these receptors is an elderly woman with acute or convalescent COVID-19.

This clone has a handful of counts. This chain links TRBV27 with TRBJ1-2, with unresolved D. Germline V gene data show CDR1 as MNHEY and CDR2 as SMNVEV (reference sequence). The CDR3 totals 13 residues. Trimming shortened V by 4 bases and J by 2 bases, and 8 bases separated the two germline ends. This CDR3 is CASSSWQNYGYTF. CDR3 nucleotides: TGTGCCAGCAGTTCCTGGCAAAACTATGGCTACACCTTC.

The CDR3 spells CAWSVLTGNSGNTIYF. The DNA of the CDR3 is TGTGCCTGGAGTGTACTGACAGGGAATTCTGGAAACACCATATATTTT. This chain connects TRBV30 to TRBJ1-3; TRBD1 aligns across 7 bases. This CDR3 is built from 16 residues. Germline-derived CDR1 and CDR2 are GTSNPN and SVGIG (reference sequence). V shed 0 bases, J shed 1 base, and the junction held 6 bases outside the gene matches.

The chain is built from TRBV4-3 and TRBJ2-7; tentatively, D is TRBD1 (7 bases). V gave up 3 bases and J gave up 6 bases, with 15 bases separating them. Germline CDR1 LGHNA, CDR2 YSLEER. The length of the CDR3 is 14 residues. CDR3 region: CASSQQGGRSEQYF. For the CDR3, the DNA is TGCGCCAGCAGCCAGCAGGGGGGTCGCTCCGAGCAGTACTTC.

The chain combines TRBV5-1 with TRBJ2-1; 11 bases fit TRBD2. This CDR3 has 15 residues. The germline V gene encodes CDR1 SGHRS and CDR2 YFSETQ. Trimming at V came to 1 base and at J to 10 bases, leaving 7 bases not matched to a gene. CDR3 loop: CASSLRSGTSGEQFF. Written as DNA, the CDR3 is TGCGCCAGCAGCTTGCGATCCGGGACTAGCGGAGAGCAGTTCTTC.

CDR3 DNA: TGTGCCAGCAGCTTGCCCAGGGTTACGGCCAAAAACATTCAGTACTTC. Protein: CASSLPRVTAKNIQYF. V usage is TRBV5-6 and J usage is TRBJ2-4, with a weak D call TRBD1 (5 bases). V gave up 1 base and J gave up 1 base, with 12 bases separating them. CDR1 and CDR2 (germline): SGHDT, YYEEEE. The CDR3 length is 16 residues.

This sequence joins TRBV9 and TRBJ2-4; TRBD2 matches 10 bases. V shed 4 bases and J 2 bases; nucleotides not matched to a gene: 6. From germline, CDR1 is SGDLS and CDR2 YYNGEE. CDR3 length: 16 amino acids. CDR3 amino acids: CASSTTSGVSKNIQYF. Here the CDR3 DNA reads TGTGCCAGCAGCACAACTAGCGGGGTATCCAAAAACATTCAGTACTTC.

CDR3 nucleotide sequence: TGTGCCAGCGCCCAGGGCGCATCGACACGTGAAGCTTTCTTT. Its protein product is CASAQGASTREAFF. The genes are TRBV6-5 and TRBJ1-1; TRBD1 might be the D (5 bases). Germline CDR1 is MNHEY and CDR2 is SVGAGI. Trimming stripped 8 bases from V and 7 bases from J, with 20 bases between. This CDR3 comprises 14 residues.

The gene calls are TRBV19 and TRBJ1-1; tentative D call: TRBD1 (5 bases). Germline CDR1 LNHDA, CDR2 SQIVND (reference sequence). The CDR3 has 15 residues. V was cut by 2 bases and J by 0 bases, with 10 bases left in between. CDR3 coding DNA: TGTGCCAGTAGTATATGGGGCAGCTTGAACACTGAAGCTTTCTTT. This gives the protein CASSIWGSLNTEAFF.